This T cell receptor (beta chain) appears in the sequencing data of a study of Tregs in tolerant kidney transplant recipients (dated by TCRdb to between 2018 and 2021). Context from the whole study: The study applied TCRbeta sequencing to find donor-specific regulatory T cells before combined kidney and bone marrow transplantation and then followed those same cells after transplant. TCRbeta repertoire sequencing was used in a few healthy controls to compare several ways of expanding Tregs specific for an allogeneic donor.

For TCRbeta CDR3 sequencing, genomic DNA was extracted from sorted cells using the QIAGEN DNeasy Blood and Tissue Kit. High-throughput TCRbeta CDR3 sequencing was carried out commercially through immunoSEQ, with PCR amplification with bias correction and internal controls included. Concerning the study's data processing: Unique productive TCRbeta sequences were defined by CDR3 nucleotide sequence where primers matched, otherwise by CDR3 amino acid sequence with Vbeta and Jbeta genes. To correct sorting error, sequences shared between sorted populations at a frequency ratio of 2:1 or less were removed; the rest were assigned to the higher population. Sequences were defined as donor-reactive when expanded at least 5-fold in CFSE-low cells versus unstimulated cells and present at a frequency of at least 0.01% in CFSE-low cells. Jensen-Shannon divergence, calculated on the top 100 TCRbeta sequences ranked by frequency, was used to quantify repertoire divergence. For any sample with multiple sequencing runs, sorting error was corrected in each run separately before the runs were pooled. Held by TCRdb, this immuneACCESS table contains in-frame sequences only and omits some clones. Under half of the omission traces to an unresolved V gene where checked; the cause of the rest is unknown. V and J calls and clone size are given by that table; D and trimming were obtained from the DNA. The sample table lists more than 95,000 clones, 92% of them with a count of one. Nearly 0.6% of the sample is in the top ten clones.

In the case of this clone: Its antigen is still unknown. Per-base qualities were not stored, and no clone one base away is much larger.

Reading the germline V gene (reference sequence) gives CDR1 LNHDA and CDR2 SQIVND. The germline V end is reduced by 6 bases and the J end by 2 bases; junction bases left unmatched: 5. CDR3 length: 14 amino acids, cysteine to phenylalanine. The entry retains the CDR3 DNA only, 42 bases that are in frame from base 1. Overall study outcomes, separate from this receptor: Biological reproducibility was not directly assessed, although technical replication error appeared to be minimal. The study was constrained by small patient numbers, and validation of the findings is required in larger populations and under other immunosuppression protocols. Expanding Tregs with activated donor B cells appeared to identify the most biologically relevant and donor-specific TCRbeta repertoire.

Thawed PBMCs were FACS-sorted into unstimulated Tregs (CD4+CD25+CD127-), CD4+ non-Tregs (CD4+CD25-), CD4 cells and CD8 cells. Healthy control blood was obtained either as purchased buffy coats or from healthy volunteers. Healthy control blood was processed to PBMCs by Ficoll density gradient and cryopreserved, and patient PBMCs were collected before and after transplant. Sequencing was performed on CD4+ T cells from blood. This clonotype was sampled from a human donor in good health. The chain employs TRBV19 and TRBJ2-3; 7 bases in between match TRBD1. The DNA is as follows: TGTGCCAGTAGGGACAGGTCCCTCACAGATACGCAGTATTTT. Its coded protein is CASRDRSLTDTQYF.